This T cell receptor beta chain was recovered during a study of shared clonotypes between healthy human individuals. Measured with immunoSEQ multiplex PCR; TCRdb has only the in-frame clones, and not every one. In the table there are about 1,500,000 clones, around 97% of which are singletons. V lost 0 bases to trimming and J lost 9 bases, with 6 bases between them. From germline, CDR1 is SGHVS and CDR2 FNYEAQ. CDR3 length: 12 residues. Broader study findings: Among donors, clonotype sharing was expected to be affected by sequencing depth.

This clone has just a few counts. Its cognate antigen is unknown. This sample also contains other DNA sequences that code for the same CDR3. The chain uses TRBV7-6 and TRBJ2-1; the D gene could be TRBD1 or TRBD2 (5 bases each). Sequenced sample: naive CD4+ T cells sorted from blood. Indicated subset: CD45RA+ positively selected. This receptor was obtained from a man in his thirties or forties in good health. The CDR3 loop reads CASSLAGAEQFF. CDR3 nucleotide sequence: TGTGCCAGCAGCTTAGCCGGGGCTGAGCAGTTCTTC. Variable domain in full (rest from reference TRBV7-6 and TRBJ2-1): GAGVSQSPRYKVTKRGQDVALRCDPISGHVSLYWYRQALGQGPEFLTYFNYEAQQDKSGLPNDRFSAERPEGSISTLTIQRTEQRDSAMYRCASSLAGAEQFFGPGTRLTVL.